This TCR beta chain was identified during a study of Ad26.COV2.S vaccination and SARS-CoV-2 variants. Study context: The donor participated in the COV1001 trial, in its Ad26.COV2.S arm.

Of note for this clone: Its antigen remains unknown.

Treatment meaning: some 20 received Ad26.COV2.S at low or high dose, single or two shots; about five received placebo; per-sample allocation not given. Collection of the samples took place on day 63 after the first injection of vaccine or placebo. As its vector, the vaccine had Ad26, which expressed Wuhan-strain SARS-CoV-2 spike. Per germline, CDR1 SGHTA and CDR2 FQGNSA. The V segment lost 1 base and the J segment 8 bases; nucleotides outside the gene matches: 17. This CDR3 has 18 amino acids. Profiled with immunoSEQ multiplex PCR; TCRdb holds only in-frame clones, not every one. The sample lists 350,000 to 450,000 clones, 85% occurring once. The study, taken as a whole, reports: Breadth of non-spike TCRs did not differ between vaccinees and placebo recipients. Overall T cell responses may have been underestimated by the analyses of TCR breadth and depth.

Source: peripheral blood, taken in a trial of Ad26.COV2.S vaccine versus placebo. The chain employs TRBV7-2 and TRBJ2-4, with 7 bases lining up with TRBD2. The sequence was collected from a person aged 18-65 years who received the Ad26.COV2.S COVID-19 vaccine or a placebo. Written as DNA, the CDR3 is TGTGCCAGCAGCTTAGTTCCGGTGGGTGGGCGGGAGACGTACATTCAGTACTTC. Residues: CASSLVPVGGRETYIQYF.